A single sample gave rise to the 25 T cell receptor beta chains below, sequenced in a study of shared clonotypes between healthy human individuals. Some clones are missing from TCRdb's copy, which holds only in-frame ones; the method was immunoSEQ multiplex PCR. The sample gives roughly 500,000 clones, 60% to 80% of which show up once; around 12% is in the top ten. The sample comprised PBMCs. The receptors come from a woman aged 35 to 49 in good health. Some clones in this sample may be carry-over from other donors' samples.

The gene calls are TRBV6-5 and TRBJ2-4; 11 bases map to TRBD2. The CDR3 consists of 15 residues. The germline V gene has CDR1 MNHEY and CDR2 SVGAGI. Trimming cost V 0 bases and J 8 bases; bases outside gene matches: 3. This CDR3 reads CASSYSRLAGYIQYF. The CDR3 nucleotides are TGTGCCAGCAGTTACTCGAGACTAGCGGGATACATTCAGTACTTC.

Points on this clone: The sample holds other DNA sequences that translate to the same CDR3. The rearrangement uses TRBV5-4 and TRBJ2-1; D may be TRBD2 (6 bases). Germline V gene sequence: CDR1 SGHNT, CDR2 YYREEE (reference sequence). This CDR3 has 15 amino acids. The V end was cut by 0 bases, the J end by 0 bases, with 7 bases between. The DNA for the CDR3 is TGTGCCAGCAGCTTGGTGGGGGGCTCCTACAATGAGCAGTTCTTC. Amino acids: CASSLVGGSYNEQFF.

The V call is TRBV18, the J call TRBJ2-7; 12 bases are a match to TRBD2. Germline V CDR1 and CDR2: KGHSH, LQKENI. The length of the CDR3 is 16 residues. V lost 1 base to trimming and J lost 3 bases; unmatched junction nucleotides: 4. CDR3 bases: TGTGCCAGCTCACCACGGGCTAGCGGGAGGGGCTACGAGCAGTACTTC. Translated: CASSPRASGRGYEQYF.

This clone has more than one count but fewer than ten. The sample carries other DNA sequences with the same CDR3. The V gene is TRBV27, the J gene TRBJ2-2; D is undetermined. V lost 5 bases to trimming and J lost 1 base, with 8 bases between them. CDR3 length: 14 amino acids. Germline values: CDR1 MNHEY, CDR2 SMNVEV (reference sequence). The CDR3 region is CASSPQLNTGELFF. The CDR3 nucleotides are TGTGCCAGCAGTCCCCAATTGAACACCGGGGAGCTGTTTTTT.

This clone was found once. The J gene is TRBJ2-4, the V gene TRBV7-8; maybe TRBD1 (5 bases). Germline assignment: CDR1 SGHVS and CDR2 FQNEAQ. This CDR3 has 13 amino acids. V lost 0 bases, J lost 5 bases, and 5 bases lay in between. The CDR3 DNA reads TGTGCCAGCAGCTTAGCCAGGGAAAACATTCAGTACTTC. Translating gives CASSLARENIQYF.

V gene TRBV11-3 combines with J gene TRBJ2-2; 13 bases are shared with TRBD2. The germline V gene encodes CDR1 SGHNT and CDR2 YENEEA. Germline trimming cut 1 base from V and 5 bases from J; bases unmatched to any gene: 7. The CDR3 runs 18 residues. The CDR3 sequence is CASSLGGLAGRETGELFF. The CDR3 coding sequence is TGTGCCAGCAGCTTAGGGGGACTAGCGGGGCGGGAGACCGGGGAGCTGTTTTTT.

The chain recombines TRBV30 with TRBJ2-5, with 7 bases fitting TRBD2. The CDR3 has 14 residues. Unmatched junction bases numbered 6, after V lost 4 bases and J lost 1 base. The germline V gene has CDR1 GTSNPN and CDR2 SVGIG (reference sequence). The CDR3 sequence: CAWTGGGPQETQYF. The DNA of the CDR3 is TGTGCCTGGACGGGGGGAGGGCCCCAAGAGACCCAGTACTTC.

The rearrangement links TRBV10-3 to TRBJ2-1; the D gene could be TRBD1 or TRBD2 (5 bases each). This CDR3 comprises 14 residues. V was shortened by 4 bases and J by 5 bases, with 12 bases between the two germline ends. Germline CDR1 and CDR2: ENHRY and SYGVKD. The CDR3 nucleotides are TGTGCCATCAGTGGAACGCCGGGACACAATGAGCAGTTCTTC. Translated: CAISGTPGHNEQFF.

The chain has TRBV19 and TRBJ1-5; D uncertain. The CDR3 spans 15 residues. The V end lost 7 bases, the J end lost 0 bases, and 13 bases lay between the germline ends. Germline V gene data show CDR1 as LNHDA and CDR2 as SQIVND (reference sequence). The CDR3 bases are TGTGCCAGTATGACTGCGGCAGCTAGCAATCAGCCCCAGCATTTT. Its protein is CASMTAAASNQPQHF.

The chain is built from TRBV6-6 and TRBJ2-1; no clear D gene. V was pared by 6 bases and J by 7 bases, with 10 bases between. This CDR3 has 12 residues. Germline values: CDR1 MNHNY, CDR2 SVGAGI (reference sequence). This CDR3 is CASSPGGNEQFF. DNA for the CDR3: TGTGCCAGCAGCCCGGGCGGAAATGAGCAGTTCTTC.

DNA of the CDR3: TGTGCCAGCAGCTTAGATCTAGGCGGGGCCACAGATACGCAGTATTTT. Amino acid sequence: CASSLDLGGATDTQYF. This rearrangement joins TRBV11-2 to TRBJ2-3, with D possibly being TRBD2 (6 bases). The germline gives CDR1 SGHAT, CDR2 FQNNGV. V was cut by 0 bases and J by 2 bases, with 12 bases left in between. CDR3 length: 16 residues.

The chain links TRBV5-1 to TRBJ1-1; 10 bases align to TRBD1. This CDR3 has 14 residues. V lost 4 bases to trimming and J lost 6 bases; unmatched junction nucleotides: 6. Germline V gene lookup returns CDR1 SGHRS and CDR2 YFSETQ. The CDR3 sequence is CASSAGTGDAEAFF. Written as DNA, the CDR3 is TGCGCCAGCAGCGCCGGGACAGGGGACGCTGAAGCTTTCTTT.

This chain uses TRBV28 with TRBJ2-3; D gene unclear. Per germline, CDR1 MDHEN and CDR2 SYDVKM. Trimming pared 4 bases from V and 1 base from J, leaving 18 bases between. CDR3 length: 17 amino acids. The CDR3, as DNA: TGTGCCAGCAGTTCCCCATTAGCCCCACTGGGCACAGATACGCAGTATTTT. It translates to CASSSPLAPLGTDTQYF.

In this sample, this clone turned up a few times. This sequence joins TRBV6-6 and TRBJ1-1; tentative D call: TRBD1 (6 bases). Germline lookup yields CDR1 MNHNY and CDR2 SVGAGI (reference sequence). The V gene lost 6 bases and the J gene lost 0 bases, with 14 bases spanning the gap. The CDR3 is made up of 15 amino acids. Here the CDR3 DNA reads TGTGCCAGCAGCCAGAGGGGGACCTTGAACACTGAAGCTTTCTTT. Translating it yields CASSQRGTLNTEAFF.

About this clone: The same CDR3 arises from other DNA sequences in this sample as well. The CDR3 region is CAWSVGGEQYF. CDR3 nucleotides: TGTGCCTGGAGCGTGGGGGGCGAGCAGTACTTC. This chain connects TRBV30 to TRBJ2-7; D may be TRBD2 (6 bases). Germline lookup yields CDR1 GTSNPN and CDR2 SVGIG (reference sequence). Trimming left V 3 bases short and J 6 bases short, with 9 bases between. The CDR3 contains 11 residues. Complete variable domain (other parts from reference TRBV30 and TRBJ2-7): SQTIHQWPATLVQPVGSPLSLECTVEGTSNPNLYWYRQAAGRGLQLLFYSVGIGQISSEVPQNLSASRPQDRQFILSSKKLLLSDSGFYLCAWSVGGEQYFGPGTRLTVT.

The chain has TRBV6-6 and TRBJ1-2, with D unclear. The V gene's germline CDR1 is MNHNY and CDR2 SVGAGI (reference sequence). CDR3 size: 13 residues. Trimming stripped 6 bases from V and 4 bases from J, with 12 bases between. CDR3 sequence (DNA): TGTGCCAGCAGCTTGGTAACCGGCTATGGCTACACCTTC. This translates into CASSLVTGYGYTF.

The rearrangement links TRBV28 to TRBJ1-6; TRBD1 agrees at 9 bases. Germline loops: CDR1 MDHEN, CDR2 SYDVKM. The V and J ends lost 2 bases and 11 bases, in that order; junction bases with no gene match: 4. The CDR3 runs to 14 residues. CDR3 sequence: CASSLGTGRPPLHF. CDR3 coding DNA: TGTGCCAGCAGTTTAGGGACAGGGAGGCCACCCCTCCACTTT.

The chain combines TRBV18 with TRBJ2-7; 8 bases map to TRBD1. CDR3 length equals 15 residues. CDR1 and CDR2 from the germline V gene are KGHSH and LQKENI. Unmatched junction bases numbered 15, after V lost 8 bases and J lost 6 bases. The CDR3 coding sequence is TGTGCCAGCCAAGCCACCGGGACAGGCAGGGGCGAGCAGTACTTC. This encodes CASQATGTGRGEQYF.

The V gene is TRBV7-7, the J gene TRBJ2-7, with 7 positions matching TRBD1. The CDR3 covers 14 residues. J gave up 0 bases and V 5 bases, and 4 bases lay outside the gene matches. Germline CDR1 is SSHAT and CDR2 is FNYEAQ (reference sequence). The CDR3 nucleotides read TGTGCCAGCAGCCCGGACAGGAGCTCCTACGAGCAGTACTTC. It translates to CASSPDRSSYEQYF. The whole variable domain, remainder taken from reference TRBV7-7 and TRBJ2-7, is GAGVSQSPRYKVTKRGQDVTLRCDPISSHATLYWYQQALGQGPEFLTYFNYEAQPDKSGLPSDRFSAERPEGSISTLTIQRTEQRDSAMYRCASSPDRSSYEQYFGPGTRLTVT.

Note on this clone: A much larger clone differs by one base, so this may be a read error. Without the conserved terminal phenylalanine or tryptophan, this CDR3 likely stems from a read error. The chain joins TRBV30 to TRBJ1-3, with 10 bases that match TRBD1. J was trimmed by 3 bases and V by 4 bases; bases with no gene match: 12. CDR1 is GTSNPN, CDR2 SVGIG, per germline (reference sequence). The CDR3 length is 17 residues. The CDR3 bases are TGTGCCTGGAAAGGACAGGGGGACTATCGACATGGAAACACCATATATCTT. Protein product: CAWKGQGDYRHGNTIYL.

The chain is built from TRBV6-6 and TRBJ2-2; possibly TRBD1 for D (6 bases). The CDR3 has 14 amino acids. V was cut by 9 bases and J by 1 base, with 12 bases left in between. The V gene's germline CDR1 is MNHNY and CDR2 SVGAGI (reference sequence). The CDR3: CASSGTKNTGELFF. DNA for the CDR3: TGTGCCAGTTCGGGGACAAAGAACACCGGGGAGCTGTTTTTT.

The chain carries TRBV28 and TRBJ2-1; TRBD1 agrees at 7 bases. This CDR3 has 13 amino acids. The V gene's germline CDR1 is MDHEN and CDR2 SYDVKM. V lost 4 bases and J lost 9; bases outside the gene matches: 6. This chain's CDR3 is CASSYRGVSEQFF. The CDR3 coding sequence is TGTGCCAGCAGTTACAGGGGCGTGAGTGAGCAGTTCTTC. The whole variable domain, filled in from reference TRBV28 and TRBJ2-1, reads DVKVTQSSRYLVKRTGEKVFLECVQDMDHENMFWYRQDPGLGLRLIYFSYDVKMKEKGDIPEGYSVSREKKERFSLILESASTNQTSMYLCASSYRGVSEQFFGPGTRLTVL.

The rearrangement links TRBV29-1 to TRBJ2-7; 7 bases line up with TRBD1. J lost 5 bases, V lost 7 bases, and 8 bases had no gene match. The CDR3 runs 12 residues. Germline V gene sequence: CDR1 SQVTM, CDR2 ANQGSEA. The CDR3 bases are TGCAGCGCTGATGCACAGGGGAACGAGCAGTACTTC. Its translation: CSADAQGNEQYF.

This chain joins TRBV5-4 and TRBJ2-6; D uncertain. Germline values: CDR1 SGHNT, CDR2 YYREEE (reference sequence). The V end was cut by 0 bases, the J end by 0 bases, with 4 bases between. CDR3 length: 15 amino acids. Here the CDR3 DNA reads TGTGCCAGCAGCTTGGAACCCTCTGGGGCCAACGTCCTGACTTTC. Its translation is CASSLEPSGANVLTF.

The gene calls are TRBV27 and TRBJ1-1; weak D call: TRBD1 (6 bases). V was trimmed by 6 bases and J by 5 bases, leaving 16 bases between them. CDR1 and CDR2 from the germline V gene are MNHEY and SMNVEV (reference sequence). The CDR3 is made up of 14 amino acids. CDR3 nucleotides: TGTGCCAGCAGATCCCCTAGAGGGGGGACTGAAGCTTTCTTT. It is translated as CASRSPRGGTEAFF.